A selection of T cell receptor beta chains follows, all from one sample in a study of shared clonotypes between healthy human individuals. Assay: immunoSEQ multiplex PCR; the TCRdb copy retains only in-frame clones and omits some. The profile covers about 500,000 clones, with 75% to 80% appearing a single time and about 12% taken by the ten largest. What was sequenced was PBMCs. The receptors derive from a woman aged 40 to 50 in good health. Some clones in this sample may be carry-over from other donors' samples. Both conserved end residues are part of each CDR3. D genes are given only for firm matches. Size is stated for part of the rows, as once, few or many counts, or as a class when the clone is expanded.

TRBJ1-2 . . TRBV6-1 TGTGCCAGCAGTGAGGTACAGGGCCATGGCTACACCTTC CASSEVQGHGYTF
TRBJ1-2 . . TRBV5-4 TGTGCCAGCAGCTTGGGGGTAGGAGATGGTGGCTACACCTTC CASSLGVGDGGYTF
TRBJ2-2 . TRBD2 TRBV11-2 TGTGCCAGCAGTACCCCCGGACTAGCGGGCACCGGGGAGCTGTTTTTT CASSTPGLAGTGELFF
TRBJ2-7 . TRBD2 TRBV28 TGTGCCAGCAGTCCCCCCATGGCGGGAGCGCGGTACGAGCAGTACTTC CASSPPMAGARYEQYF
TRBJ1-3 . . TRBV2 TGTGCCAGCAGTGCCGGGACACTCAACTCGGAGGGAAACACCATATATTTT CASSAGTLNSEGNTIYF
TRBJ2-7 . TRBD1 TRBV29-1 TGCAGCGTTGAAGATCGCGACAGGGGAACCTACGAGCAGTACTTC CSVEDRDRGTYEQYF
TRBJ1-5 . . TRBV5-1 TGCGCCAGCAGCTTGGATACTGGGATCAATCAGCCCCAGCATTTT CASSLDTGINQPQHF
TRBJ1-5 . . TRBV7-2 TGTGCCAGCAGCTTAAGGCTGGATAGCAATCAGCCCCAGCATTTT CASSLRLDSNQPQHF
TRBJ1-4 once . TRBV2 TGTGCCAGCCAACGGACCGGTGCTAAACTGTTTTTT CASQRTGAKLFF
TRBJ2-1 . TRBD2 TRBV4-3 TGCGCCAGCAGCCCACAACTAGCGGGAGCTGATGAGCAGTTCTTC CASSPQLAGADEQFF
TRBJ2-3 . TRBD1 TRBV18 TGTGCCAGCTCACCGGGACAGGGAACTACGCAGTATTTT CASSPGQGTTQYF
TRBJ2-7 . . TRBV10-2 TGCGCCAGCGGAGAGGTCGTGGGCAACGAGCAGTACTTC CASGEVVGNEQYF
TRBJ1-4 . TRBD1 TRBV30 TGTGCCTGGAGTTCACCGGGACAGGGGGGTGAAAAACTGTTTTTT CAWSSPGQGGEKLFF
TRBJ1-1 . . TRBV6-5 TGTGCCAGCAGTGGCCGCGCCTCAGGGAACACTGAAGCTTTCTTT CASSGRASGNTEAFF
TRBJ1-1 . . TRBV27 TGTGCCAGCAGTTTAATAGGGGTGAACACTGAAGCTTTCTTT CASSLIGVNTEAFF
TRBJ2-7 . . TRBV28 TGTGCCAGCAGTCAGCCTGGTGGCGGAAAAGGTTACGAGCAGTACTTC CASSQPGGGKGYEQYF
TRBJ1-5 . . TRBV10-1 TGCGCCAGCAGTGTGGGGGGAGGCAATCAGCCCCAGCATTTT CASSVGGGNQPQHF
TRBJ2-4 few . TRBV9 TGTGCCAGCAGCCCTGGACCCCCTGGGGCCAAAAACATTCAGTACTTC CASSPGPPGAKNIQYF
TRBJ2-3 few . TRBV4-3 TGCGCCAGCAGCGCTTTGGACTACCCCACAGATACGCAGTATTTT CASSALDYPTDTQYF
TRBJ1-1 . . TRBV18 TGTGCCAGCTCACCTTGGGGAGGGCGCAACACTGAAGCTTTCTTT CASSPWGGRNTEAFF
TRBJ2-7 . TRBD2 TRBV5-1 TGCGCCAGCAGTCCCACCGGCGGGAGCTCCTACGAGCAGTACTTC CASSPTGGSSYEQYF
TRBJ2-1 . . TRBV7-2 TGTGCCAGCAGCCAGGCTGGGCGGGAGCAGTTCTTC CASSQAGREQFF
TRBJ1-1 . . TRBV7-2 TGTGCCAGCAGCTCGCGGGCCACGTCGGAGGGTGAAGCTTTCTTT CASSSRATSEGEAFF
TRBJ1-3 . . TRBV30 TGTGCCTGGACCTTAGGCTCTGGAAACACCATATATTTT CAWTLGSGNTIYF
TRBJ2-5 . TRBD1 TRBV6-4 TGTGCCAGCAGCCCGACAGGGACCCAAGAGGCCCAGTACTTC CASSPTGTQEAQYF
TRBJ2-2 . . TRBV18 TGTGCCAGCTCACCCACACAGGGGAACACCGGGGAGCTGTTTTTT CASSPTQGNTGELFF
TRBJ1-4 . . TRBV2 TGTGCCAGCAAAAAGAATTCGGGTAATGAAAAACTGTTTTTT CASKKNSGNEKLFF
TRBJ2-7 . . TRBV25-1 TGTGCCAGCAGGCTCTACGAGCAGTACTTC CASRLYEQYF
TRBJ1-3 many TRBD1 TRBV10-3 TGTGCCTCTCTGAGGGACAGGGGAGAAAACACCATATATTTT CASLRDRGENTIYF
TRBJ2-3 . . TRBV2 TGTGCCAGCAGTGAATGGGTGCAAAGCACAGATACGCAGTATTTT CASSEWVQSTDTQYF
TRBJ2-3 . . TRBV5-1 TGCGCCAGCAGCTTGAGCCGGATTTCCACAGATACGCAGTATTTT CASSLSRISTDTQYF
TRBJ2-1 . . TRBV2 TGTGCCAGCAGCGAAGACAGGAGCTCCTACAATGAGCAGTTCTTC CASSEDRSSYNEQFF
TRBJ1-2 . TRBD1 TRBV2 TGTGCCAGCTCCGGACAGGGCCGGTATGGCTACACCTTC CASSGQGRYGYTF
TRBJ2-5 . TRBD1 TRBV14 TGTGCCAGCAGCTTACGACAGGGGGAGAGAGAGACCCAGTACTTC CASSLRQGERETQYF
TRBJ2-2 . . TRBV11-3 TGTGCCAGCAGCTTAGGATCTAGCGCCGGCACCGGGGAGCTGTTTTTT CASSLGSSAGTGELFF
TRBJ1-2 . . TRBV7-8 TGTGCCAGCAGCCGACGGACCTCCTTTAACTATGGCTACACCTTC CASSRRTSFNYGYTF
TRBJ2-7 . . TRBV4-2 TGTGCCAGCAGCCAAGATCGGGCCCCTCAGAGGGAGCAGTACTTC CASSQDRAPQREQYF
TRBJ2-7 . . TRBV28 TGTGCCAGCAGTTCCGACGAGCTTAGGCCTTACGAGCAGTACTTC CASSSDELRPYEQYF
TRBJ1-4 . . TRBV5-1 TGCGCCAGCAGCCCCGTTGGGGGAACTAATGAAAAACTGTTTTTT CASSPVGGTNEKLFF
TRBJ2-7 . TRBD2 TRBV11-2 TGTGCCAGCAGCTTCTCTTTGGCAGGAAGCGGGAGTGGGTACGAGCAGTACTTC CASSFSLAGSGSGYEQYF
TRBJ2-3 . TRBD2 TRBV7-9 TGTGCCAGCAGCCCACTAGCGGGAGCCCGCACAGATACGCAGTATTTT CASSPLAGARTDTQYF
TRBJ2-5 once TRBD2 TRBV19 TGTGCCAGTAGTAACGGCGGGAGTATGCGAGAGACCCAGTACTTC CASSNGGSMRETQYF